This T cell receptor (beta chain) was found in a study of OX40 agonist ivuxolimab in advanced cancers. Here immunoSEQ multiplex PCR was the method, and the copy in TCRdb shows in-frame clones only, minus some. The sample holds 55,000 to 65,000 clones; 85% are singletons and the top ten take approximately 3.6%. Deletions cut 6 bases from V and 2 bases from J, with 8 bases between. In germline, CDR1 is SNHLY, CDR2 FYNNEI. The CDR3 is 12 residues long. The sample in question was CD4+ or CD8+ T cells sorted from blood, obtained in a trial of the OX40 agonist ivuxolimab. The rearrangement uses TRBV2 and TRBJ2-7; no definite D call. This TCR derives from an adult with an advanced solid tumor such as melanoma, head and neck, liver or kidney cancer. The CDR3 loop is CASRVEAYEQYF. CDR3 nucleotides: TGTGCCAGCAGGGTAGAAGCCTACGAGCAGTACTTC.